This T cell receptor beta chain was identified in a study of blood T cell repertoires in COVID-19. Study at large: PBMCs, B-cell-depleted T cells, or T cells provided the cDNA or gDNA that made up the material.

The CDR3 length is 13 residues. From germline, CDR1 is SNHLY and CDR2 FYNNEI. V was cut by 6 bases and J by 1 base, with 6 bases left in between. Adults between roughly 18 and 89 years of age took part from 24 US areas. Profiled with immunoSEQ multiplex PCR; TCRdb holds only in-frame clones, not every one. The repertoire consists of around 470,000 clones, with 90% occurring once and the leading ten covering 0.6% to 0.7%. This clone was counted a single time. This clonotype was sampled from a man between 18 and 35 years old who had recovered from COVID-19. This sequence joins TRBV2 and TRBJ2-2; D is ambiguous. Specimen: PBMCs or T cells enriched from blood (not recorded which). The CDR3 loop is CASRYMNTGELFF. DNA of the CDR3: TGTGCCAGCAGGTATATGAACACCGGGGAGCTGTTTTTT.